The 12 T cell receptor beta chains reported below all come from one sample, sequenced in a study of T cells in Graves' hyperthyroidism and ophthalmopathy. TCR beta CDR3 regions were amplified from RNA transcripts. Researchers ran a first-round RT-PCR on the TCR CDR3 using the HTBI primer set. Via MiXCR, TCRdb re-called the multiplex PCR reads, giving one row per CDR3 protein. The table records under 400,000 distinct CDR3 sequences, around 14% of them present only once. Sequencing was carried out using blood. The receptors were sampled from a woman aged 55-69 years with Graves' hyperthyroidism.

This clonotype was recorded many times. The chain recombines TRBV5-1 with TRBJ2-2; 9 nucleotides line up with TRBD1. The CDR3 runs to 14 residues. V shed 5 bases and J 6 bases; nucleotides not matched to a gene: 5. Germline V gene sequence: CDR1 SGHRS, CDR2 YFSETQ. CDR3 DNA: TGCGCCAGCAGATGGACAGGGGCCGCCGGGGAGCTGTTTTTT. As protein: CASRWTGAAGELFF.

This clonotype was observed many times. This chain joins TRBV7-3 and TRBJ1-1, with D unclear. The V gene's germline CDR1 is SGHTA and CDR2 FQGTGA. V was pared by 2 bases and J by 0 bases, with 4 bases between. This CDR3 has 13 amino acids. The CDR3 is CASSLAMNTEAFF. In nucleotides, the CDR3 is TGTGCCAGCAGCTTAGCAATGAACACTGAAGCTTTCTTT.

This clonotype occurred many times. The chain has TRBV11-2 and TRBJ2-3; 14 nucleotides align to TRBD2. In germline, CDR1 is SGHAT, CDR2 FQNNGV. After removal of 4 bases from V and 1 base from J, the junction contained 7 bases not matched to a gene. The CDR3 totals 18 residues. The CDR3 region is CASSSGTSGSHGTDTQYF. In DNA form, the CDR3 reads TGTGCCAGCAGCTCCGGGACTAGCGGGAGCCATGGCACAGATACGCAGTATTTT.

Ten or more counts support this clonotype. The genes are TRBV7-2 and TRBJ2-7; 7 nucleotides agree with TRBD2. CDR3 length: 16 residues. Germline lookup yields CDR1 SGHTA and CDR2 FQGNSA. The ends lost 1 base at V and 3 bases at J; junction bases unmatched: 9. The CDR3 DNA reads as TGTGCCAGCAGCTTAGACGCTAGCGGAGGATTCTACGAGCAGTACTTC. Translated, it gives CASSLDASGGFYEQYF.

This clonotype was picked up a small number of times. This chain links TRBV24-1 with TRBJ2-3; 11 bases match TRBD2. The CDR3 has 16 residues. V lost 3 bases to trimming and J lost 0 bases; unmatched junction nucleotides: 1. Germline loops: CDR1 KGHDR, CDR2 SFDVKD. CDR3 protein: CATSDRTSGSTDTQYF. In DNA, the CDR3 is TGTGCCACCAGTGATCGGACTAGCGGGAGCACAGATACGCAGTATTTT.

This clonotype was detected many times. The gene calls are TRBV20-1 and TRBJ2-3; the match to TRBD2 covers 9 bases. Germline CDR1 DFQATT, CDR2 SNEGSKA (reference sequence). The CDR3 contains 16 residues. J was trimmed by 0 bases and V by 5 bases; bases with no gene match: 9. Here the CDR3 DNA reads TGCAGTGCTGGCGCAAGACTAGCGGCTAGCACAGATACGCAGTATTTT. Translated, it gives CSAGARLAASTDTQYF.

This clonotype was found a few times. The chain links TRBV5-1 to TRBJ2-3; perhaps D is TRBD1 or TRBD2 (5 bases each). This CDR3 is built from 14 residues. CDR1 is SGHRS and CDR2 is YFSETQ in the germline V gene. Trimming removed 3 bases from V and 2 bases from J, with 10 bases in between. The chain's CDR3 is CASSWDPNTDTQYF. The DNA of the CDR3 is TGCGCCAGCAGCTGGGACCCCAACACAGATACGCAGTATTTT.

The chain joins TRBV28 to TRBJ1-2; 11 bases align to TRBD1. The germline V gene has CDR1 MDHEN and CDR2 SYDVKM. The trim removed 4 bases at V and 8 bases at J, leaving 3 bases unmatched. The CDR3 is made up of 13 amino acids. CDR3 protein: CASSSGQGVGYTF. The CDR3 DNA is TGTGCCAGCAGTTCGGGACAGGGGGTAGGCTACACCTTC.

Regarding this clonotype: Mismatch with germline at one junction end may stem from a read error. This chain uses TRBV7-9 with TRBJ2-1, with 7 bases that match TRBD2. CDR1 and CDR2 (germline): SEHNR, FQNEAQ (reference sequence). CDR3 length: 16 amino acids. The CDR3 nucleotides are TGTGCCAGCAGCTTAGCGACTAGCCGCTCCTACAATGAGCAGCTCTTC. Translated: CASSLATSRSYNEQLF.

The table lists this clonotype with many counts. The genes are TRBV7-6 and TRBJ2-3; D possibly corresponds to TRBD1 (6 bases). The CDR3 runs to 14 residues. Germline-derived CDR1 and CDR2 are SGHVS and FNYEAQ. Trimming pared 1 base from V and 2 bases from J, leaving 7 bases between. This CDR3 is CASSLGGHTDTQYF. The CDR3 DNA is TGTGCCAGCAGCTTAGGGGGACACACAGATACGCAGTATTTT.

This clonotype was seen at least ten times. The chain's CDR3 is CASSAGTGELDTQYF. CDR3 coding DNA: TGCGCCAGCAGCGCCGGGACAGGGGAACTAGATACGCAGTATTTT. The rearrangement links TRBV5-1 to TRBJ2-3, with TRBD1 matching 10 bases. The CDR3 extends over 15 amino acids. Trimming cost V 4 bases and J 5 bases; bases outside gene matches: 7. Germline values: CDR1 SGHRS, CDR2 YFSETQ. The variable domain in full, completed from reference TRBV5-1 and TRBJ2-3, reads KAGVTQTPRYLIKTRGQQVTLSCSPISGHRSVSWYQQTPGQGLQFLFEYFSETQRNKGNFPGRFSGRQFSNSRSEMNVSTLELGDSALYLCASSAGTGELDTQYFGPGTRLTVL.

This clonotype was found many times. J is TRBJ1-6 and V is TRBV2, with 8 bases aligning to TRBD1. Germline lookup yields CDR1 SNHLY and CDR2 FYNNEI. J was trimmed by 6 bases and V by 4 bases; bases with no gene match: 8. The CDR3 has 16 amino acids. The CDR3 protein is CASSVGWDRRNSPLHF. CDR3 DNA: TGTGCCAGCAGTGTCGGATGGGACAGGCGTAATTCACCCCTCCACTTT.